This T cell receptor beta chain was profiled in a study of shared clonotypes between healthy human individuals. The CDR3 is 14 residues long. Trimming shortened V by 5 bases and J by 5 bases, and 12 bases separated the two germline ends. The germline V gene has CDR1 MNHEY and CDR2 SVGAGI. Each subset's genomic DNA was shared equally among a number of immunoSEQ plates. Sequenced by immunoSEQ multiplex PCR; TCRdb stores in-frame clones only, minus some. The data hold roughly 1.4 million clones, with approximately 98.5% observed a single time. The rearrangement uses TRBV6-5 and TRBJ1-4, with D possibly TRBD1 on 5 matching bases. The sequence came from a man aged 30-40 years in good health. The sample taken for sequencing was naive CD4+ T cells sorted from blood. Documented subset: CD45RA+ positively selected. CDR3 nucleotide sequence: TGTGCCAGCAGTCTCCGACAGCTCAATGAAAAACTGTTTTTT. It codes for CASSLRQLNEKLFF.